Listed below are T cell receptor beta chains from one sample, sequenced in a study of T cell repertoires in cytomegalovirus infection. TCRdb processed the reads anew with MiXCR; each CDR3 protein has one entry. The sample comprises fewer than 1,000,000 distinct CDR3 sequences, roughly 30% of which are singletons, and 13% rests with the top ten. These receptors' targets are unknown. The sequencing here drew on cultured CD8+ T cells from PBMCs, taken from culture after CMV antigen stimulation. These receptors all stem from a human donor in good health (CMV status not recorded). Some clones in this sample may be carry-over from other donors' samples. CDR3s include the opening cysteine and the closing phenylalanine or tryptophan. Each record gives: J gene, V gene, D gene, clone size, CDR3 protein, CDR3 DNA. A D gene is named only where the DNA matches it firmly. Clone size, where shown, is once, few, many, or a class for clones that have expanded.

TRBJ2-2 TRBV6-2/TRBV6-3 . . CASSFRGYSNTGELFF TGTGCCAGCAGTTTCCGGGGGTACTCGAACACCGGGGAGCTGTTTTTT
TRBJ2-2 TRBV12-3/TRBV12-4 . . CATENNRALTGELFF TGTGCCACCGAGAATAACAGGGCTCTCACCGGGGAGCTGTTTTTT
TRBJ1-6 TRBV7-8 . few CASNDRGRNSPLHF TGTGCCAGCAACGACCGGGGCCGAAATTCACCCCTCCACTTT
TRBJ1-1 TRBV4-3 . . CASSQAGGGGGMYTATKAFF TGCGCCAGCAGCCAAGCCGGGGGGGGGGGAGGTATGTACACTGCTACAAAAGCTTTCTTT
TRBJ2-1 TRBV4-1 . once CASSQAPGTGNEQFF TGCGCCAGCAGCCAAGCCCCAGGGACGGGCAATGAGCAGTTCTTC
TRBJ1-1 TRBV5-5 . . CAGSLASSAEAFF TGTGCCGGCAGCTTGGCCAGTTCCGCTGAAGCTTTCTTT
TRBJ1-4 TRBV7-9 . few CASSPPDEKLFF TGTGCCAGCAGCCCTCCGGATGAAAAACTGTTTTTT
TRBJ2-1 TRBV7-9 TRBD1 many CASSSTGGSGYNEQFF TGTGCCAGCAGCTCGACAGGGGGATCTGGCTACAATGAGCAGTTCTTC
TRBJ1-4 TRBV7-9 . . CVSSPEGHEKLFF TGTGTCAGCAGCCCCGAGGGGCATGAAAAACTGTTTTTT
TRBJ2-5 TRBV5-4 TRBD2 few CASSSGLVEETQYF TGTGCCAGCAGCTCGGGACTAGTAGAAGAGACCCAGTACTTC
TRBJ2-3 TRBV6-2/TRBV6-3 . . CASSIGPWLAADTQYF TGTGCCAGCAGTATCGGACCTTGGTTGGCAGCAGATACGCAGTATTTT
TRBJ2-1 TRBV6-4 TRBD2 . CASSLHSGGYNEQFF TGTGCCAGCAGCCTTCATAGCGGGGGCTACAATGAGCAGTTCTTC
TRBJ1-2 TRBV4-3 . few CASSQVRFNYGYTF TGCGCCAGCAGCCAGGTCCGTTTTAACTATGGCTACACCTTC
TRBJ1-5 TRBV6-1 . many CATKGVGQGIDF .
TRBJ2-3 TRBV7-9 TRBD2 many CASSFKLAGGEDHTDTQYF TGTGCCAGCAGCTTTAAACTAGCGGGGGGAGAAGATCACACAGATACGCAGTATTTT
TRBJ2-1 TRBV25-1 . . CASSERRILNEQFF TGTGCCAGCAGTGAGAGACGGATACTCAATGAGCAGTTCTTC
TRBJ2-3 TRBV27 . . CASSPQGGADTQYF TGTGCCAGCAGTCCCCAGGGGGGAGCAGATACGCAGTATTTT
TRBJ2-1 TRBV20-1 . . CSAQSGGTGDYNEQFF TGCAGTGCGCAGAGCGGCGGGACGGGAGACTACAATGAGCAGTTCTTC
TRBJ2-1 TRBV19 . . CASTSGNSYNEQFF TGTGCCAGTACAAGCGGCAACTCCTACAATGAGCAGTTCTTC
TRBJ2-7 TRBV7-3 TRBD1 . CASTLGQVYEQHF TGTGCCAGCACCTTGGGACAGGTCTACGAGCAGCACTTC
TRBJ2-4 TRBV27 TRBD2 . CASSLSHSGGRNIQYF TGTGCCAGCAGTTTATCCCATAGCGGGGGGAGAAACATTCAGTACTTC
TRBJ1-5 TRBV24-1 TRBD1 . CATSDNLQGASNQPQHF TGTGCCACCAGTGACAACCTACAGGGGGCTAGCAATCAGCCCCAGCATTTT
TRBJ1-2 TRBV7-2 . many CASSLRHLTNYGYTF TGTGCCAGCAGCTTGAGGCACCTAACCAACTATGGCTACACCTTC
TRBJ1-3 TRBV12-3/TRBV12-4 . . CASSKGRNGNTIYF TGTGCCAGCAGCAAAGGACGGAATGGAAACACCATATATTTT
TRBJ1-2 TRBV7-9 TRBD1 . CASSFPGTVWGYTF TGTGCCAGCAGCTTTCCCGGGACAGTTTGGGGCTACACCTTC
TRBJ2-7 TRBV7-9 . few CASSSTSLPYEQYF TGTGCCAGCAGCTCTACTAGTCTGCCCTACGAGCAGTACTTC
TRBJ2-5 TRBV7-9 . many CASSPPRYQETQYF TGTGCCAGCAGCCCCCCAAGGTACCAAGAGACCCAGTACTTC
TRBJ2-7 TRBV12-3/TRBV12-4 TRBD2 . CASSLSSGEYYEQYF TGTGCCAGCAGTTTATCTAGCGGGGAGTACTACGAGCAGTACTTC
TRBJ1-2 TRBV7-8 . . CASSSPGINYGYTF TGTGCCAGCAGCTCCCCGGGGATTAACTATGGCTACACCTTC
TRBJ1-4 TRBV19 TRBD1 . CASSKETGPTNEKLFF TGTGCCAGTAGCAAGGAGACAGGGCCAACTAATGAAAAACTGTTTTTT
TRBJ1-1 TRBV12-3/TRBV12-4 TRBD1 few CASSPRDRIPNTEAFF TGTGCCAGCAGTCCCCGGGACAGGATACCGAACACTGAAGCTTTCTTT
TRBJ2-6 TRBV7-8 . . CASSPPASGANVLTF TGTGCCAGCAGCCCCCCAGCTTCTGGGGCCAACGTCCTGACTTTC
TRBJ1-2 TRBV13 TRBD1 . CASSPGTGGPFNYGYTF TGTGCCAGCAGCCCGGGAACAGGGGGCCCTTTCAACTATGGCTACACCTTC
TRBJ2-1 TRBV6-1 . many CASSNPGDGSYNEQFF TGTGCCAGCAGTAACCCGGGGGACGGATCCTACAATGAGCAGTTCTTC
TRBJ2-1 TRBV7-2 TRBD2 few CASSTGTSGDYNEQFF TGTGCCAGCAGCACCGGGACTAGCGGGGATTACAATGAGCAGTTCTTC
TRBJ2-5 TRBV7-6 TRBD1 many CASSLGQGETQYF TGTGCCAGCAGCTTAGGACAGGGGGAGACCCAGTACTTC
TRBJ2-5 TRBV4-1 . few CASSQSVGGETQYF TGCGCCAGCAGCCAATCAGTGGGTGGTGAGACCCAGTACTTC
TRBJ2-1 TRBV6-6 . . CASSTQSSYNEQFF TGTGCCAGCAGCACCCAAAGCTCCTACAATGAGCAGTTCTTC
TRBJ1-4 TRBV6-1 TRBD1 few CASSPTGVKLFF TGTGCCAGCAGCCCGACAGGGGTAAAACTGTTTTTT
TRBJ1-2 TRBV20-1 . few CSASTSVNYGYTF TGCAGTGCTTCGACTTCCGTTAACTATGGCTACACCTTC
TRBJ1-2 TRBV7-9 . . CASSLAKDYPFYGYTF TGTGCCAGCAGCTTAGCGAAAGATTACCCTTTCTATGGCTACACCTTC
TRBJ1-4 TRBV27 . . CASSPSIGGRETNEKLFF TGTGCCAGCAGTCCTTCCATAGGGGGGCGAGAAACTAATGAAAAACTGTTTTTT
TRBJ2-5 TRBV7-8 TRBD2 many CASSSGLAGGETQYF TGTGCCAGCAGCTCAGGACTAGCGGGGGGAGAGACCCAGTACTTC
TRBJ1-1 TRBV5-5 . . CASRLPGGTEAFF TGTGCCAGCAGGCTGCCCGGAGGCACTGAAGCTTTCTTT
TRBJ2-1 TRBV6-2/TRBV6-3 TRBD2 many CASRGLAGGSYNEQFF TGTGCCAGCAGGGGACTAGCAGGGGGCTCCTACAATGAGCAGTTCTTC
TRBJ1-2 TRBV5-6 . . CASSLDTRRGIRVDYGYTF TGTGCCAGCAGCTTGGATACCCGCCGTGGTATTAGGGTAGACTATGGCTACACCTTC
TRBJ2-2 TRBV7-6 . . CASSPRAGENTGELFF TGTGCCAGCAGCCCTCGGGCAGGGGAAAACACCGGGGAGCTGTTTTTT
TRBJ2-2 TRBV4-1 . many CASSQDFTGELFF TGCGCCAGCAGCCAAGACTTCACCGGGGAGCTGTTTTTT
TRBJ2-7 TRBV6-5 TRBD2 few CASSYSAGYEQYF TGTGCCAGCAGTTACTCAGCGGGATACGAGCAGTACTTC
TRBJ1-6 TRBV27 TRBD1 . CASSVVWAGGRSPLHF TGTGCCAGCAGTGTGGTGTGGGCAGGGGGCCGATCACCCCTCCACTTT
TRBJ2-7 TRBV12-3/TRBV12-4 TRBD1 few CASSHPGTAQYEQYF TGTGCCAGCAGCCACCCGGGGACAGCACAATACGAGCAGTACTTC
TRBJ2-7 TRBV12-3/TRBV12-4 . . CATSRATRNDHYF TGTGCCACATCAAGGGCCACCCGAAACGACCACTACTTC
TRBJ2-1 TRBV7-6 . few CASSFARINEQFF TGTGCCAGCAGCTTCGCCAGAATCAATGAGCAGTTCTTC
TRBJ2-2 TRBV12-3/TRBV12-4 . few CASSPGGVGELFF TGTGCCAGCAGCCCTGGAGGGGTCGGGGAGCTGTTTTTT
TRBJ2-3 TRBV7-9 TRBD1 many CASSFGQDTDTQYF TGTGCCAGCAGTTTTGGACAGGACACAGATACGCAGTATTTT
TRBJ2-3 TRBV7-2 . many CASSLYLESTDTQYF TGTGCCAGCAGCTTATATCTAGAGAGCACAGATACGCAGTATTTT
TRBJ1-5 TRBV29-1 TRBD1 . CSVGDRVNQPQHF TGCAGCGTTGGGGACAGGGTCAACCAGCCCCAGCATTTT
TRBJ2-5 TRBV7-9 . . CASSLAAVWVYEWQETQYF TGTGCCAGCAGCTTAGCGGCAGTCTGGGTGTATGAATGGCAAGAGACCCAGTACTTC